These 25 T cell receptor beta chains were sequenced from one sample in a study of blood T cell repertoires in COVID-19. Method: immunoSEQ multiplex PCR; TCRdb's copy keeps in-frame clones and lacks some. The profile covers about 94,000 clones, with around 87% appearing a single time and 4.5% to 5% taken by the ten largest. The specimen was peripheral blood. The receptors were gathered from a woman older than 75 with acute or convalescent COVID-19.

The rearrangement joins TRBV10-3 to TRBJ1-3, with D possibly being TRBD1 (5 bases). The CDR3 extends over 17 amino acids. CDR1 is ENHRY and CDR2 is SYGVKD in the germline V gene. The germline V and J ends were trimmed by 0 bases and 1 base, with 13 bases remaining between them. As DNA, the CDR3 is TGTGCCATCAGTGAGTCCGGACCAGCAGGGTCTGGAAACACCATATATTTT. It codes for CAISESGPAGSGNTIYF.

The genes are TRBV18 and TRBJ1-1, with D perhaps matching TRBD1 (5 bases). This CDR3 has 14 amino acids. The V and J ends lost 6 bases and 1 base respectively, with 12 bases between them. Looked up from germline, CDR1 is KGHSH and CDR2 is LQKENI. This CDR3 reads CASSSTRGNTEAFF. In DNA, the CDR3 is TGTGCCAGCTCGTCTACAAGGGGGAACACTGAAGCTTTCTTT.

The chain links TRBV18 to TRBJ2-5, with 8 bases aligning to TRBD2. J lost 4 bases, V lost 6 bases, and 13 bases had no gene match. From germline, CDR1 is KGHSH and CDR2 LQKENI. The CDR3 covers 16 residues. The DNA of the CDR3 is TGTGCCAGCTCCCCGCAAGCGGGGGCCGGGGGAGAGACCCAGTACTTC. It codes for CASSPQAGAGGETQYF.

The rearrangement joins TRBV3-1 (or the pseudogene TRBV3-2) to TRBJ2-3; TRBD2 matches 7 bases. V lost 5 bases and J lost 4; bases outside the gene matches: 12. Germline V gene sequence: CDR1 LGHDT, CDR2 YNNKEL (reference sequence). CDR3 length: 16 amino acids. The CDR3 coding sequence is TGTGCCAGCAGCTTATTAGGACTAGACCTCCCAGATACGCAGTATTTT. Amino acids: CASSLLGLDLPDTQYF.

CDR3 sequence reads: CASSYWQGSNQPQHF. In DNA, the CDR3 is TGTGCCAGCAGTTATTGGCAGGGTAGCAATCAGCCCCAGCATTTT. The chain couples TRBV6-2 or TRBV6-3 to TRBJ1-5, with a possible D match to TRBD1 (5 bases). The CDR3 spans 15 residues. The germline gives CDR1 MNHEY, CDR2 SVGEGT. V was cut by 3 bases and J by 0 bases, with 9 bases left in between.

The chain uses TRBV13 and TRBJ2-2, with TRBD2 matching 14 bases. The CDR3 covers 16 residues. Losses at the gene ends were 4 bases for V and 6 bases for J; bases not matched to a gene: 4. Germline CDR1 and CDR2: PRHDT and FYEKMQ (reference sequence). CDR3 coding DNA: TGTGCCAGCAGCTCCCGGACTAGCGGGAGGTCCGGGGAGCTGTTTTTT. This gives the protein CASSSRTSGRSGELFF.

In nucleotides, the CDR3 is TGTGCCTGGCGAGGAAGTAACTTTAACTATGGCTACACCTTC. Residues: CAWRGSNFNYGYTF. The chain uses TRBV30 and TRBJ1-2; D call uncertain. With 5 bases removed from V and 1 base from J, the gap between germline ends came to 14 bases. The CDR3 has 14 amino acids. Looked up from germline, CDR1 is GTSNPN and CDR2 is SVGIG (reference sequence).

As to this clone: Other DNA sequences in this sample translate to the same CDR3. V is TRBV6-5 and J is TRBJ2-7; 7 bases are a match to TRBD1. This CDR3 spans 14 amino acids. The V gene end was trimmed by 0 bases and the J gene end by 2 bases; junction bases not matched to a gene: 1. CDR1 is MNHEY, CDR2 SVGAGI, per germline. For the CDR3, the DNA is TGTGCCAGCAGTTACTCGCAGGGGGCCTACGAGCAGTACTTC. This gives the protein CASSYSQGAYEQYF.

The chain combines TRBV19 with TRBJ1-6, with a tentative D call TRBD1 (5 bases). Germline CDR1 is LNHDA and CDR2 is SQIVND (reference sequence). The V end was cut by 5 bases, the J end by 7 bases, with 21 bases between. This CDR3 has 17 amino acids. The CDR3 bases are TGTGCCAGTAGTCGGCCTCCGGGGGTGATGGGAAATTCACCCCTCCACTTT. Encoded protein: CASSRPPGVMGNSPLHF.

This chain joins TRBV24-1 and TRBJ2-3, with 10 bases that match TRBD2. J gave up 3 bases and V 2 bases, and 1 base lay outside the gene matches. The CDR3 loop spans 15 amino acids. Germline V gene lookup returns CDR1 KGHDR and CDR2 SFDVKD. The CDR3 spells CATSDSLAGTDTQYF. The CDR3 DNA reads TGTGCCACCAGTGATTCACTAGCGGGGACAGATACGCAGTATTTT.

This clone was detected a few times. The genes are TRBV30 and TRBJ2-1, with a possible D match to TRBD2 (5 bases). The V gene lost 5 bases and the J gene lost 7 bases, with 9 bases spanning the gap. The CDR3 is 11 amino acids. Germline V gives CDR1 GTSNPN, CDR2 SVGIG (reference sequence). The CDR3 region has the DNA TGTGCCTGGGACGGCGGGAATGAGCAGTTCTTC. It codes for CAWDGGNEQFF.

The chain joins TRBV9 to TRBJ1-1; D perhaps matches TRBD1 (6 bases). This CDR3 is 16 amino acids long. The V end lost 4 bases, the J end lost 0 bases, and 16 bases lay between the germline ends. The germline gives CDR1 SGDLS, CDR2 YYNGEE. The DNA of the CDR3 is TGTGCCAGCAGCCCCCAAACAGGGTTCATGAACACTGAAGCTTTCTTT. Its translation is CASSPQTGFMNTEAFF.

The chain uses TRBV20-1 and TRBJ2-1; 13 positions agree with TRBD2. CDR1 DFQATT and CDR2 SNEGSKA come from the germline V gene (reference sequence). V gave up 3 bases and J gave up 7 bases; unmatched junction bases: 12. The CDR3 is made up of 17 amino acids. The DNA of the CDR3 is TGCAGTGCTAGTGAGGGGACTAGCGGGAAAGTGGGGAATGAGCAGTTCTTC. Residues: CSASEGTSGKVGNEQFF.

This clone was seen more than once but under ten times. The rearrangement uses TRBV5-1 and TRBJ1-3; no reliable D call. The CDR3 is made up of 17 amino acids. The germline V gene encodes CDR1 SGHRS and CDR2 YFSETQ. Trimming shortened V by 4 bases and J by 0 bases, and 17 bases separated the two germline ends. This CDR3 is CASSPMAVMSSGNTIYF. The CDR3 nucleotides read TGCGCCAGCAGCCCAATGGCGGTTATGTCCTCTGGAAACACCATATATTTT.

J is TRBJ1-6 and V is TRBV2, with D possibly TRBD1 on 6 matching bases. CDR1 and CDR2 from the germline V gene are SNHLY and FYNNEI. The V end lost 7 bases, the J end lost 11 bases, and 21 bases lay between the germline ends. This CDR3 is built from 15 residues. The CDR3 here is CASTPRGAQGTPLHF. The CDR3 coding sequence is TGTGCCAGCACCCCCCGGGGGGCTCAGGGAACACCCCTCCACTTT. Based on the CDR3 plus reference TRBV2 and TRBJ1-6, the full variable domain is EPEVTQTPSHQVTQMGQEVILRCVPISNHLYFYWYRQILGQKVEFLVSFYNNEISEKSEIFDDQFSVERPDGSNFTLKIRSTKLEDSAMYFCASTPRGAQGTPLHFGNGTRLTVT.

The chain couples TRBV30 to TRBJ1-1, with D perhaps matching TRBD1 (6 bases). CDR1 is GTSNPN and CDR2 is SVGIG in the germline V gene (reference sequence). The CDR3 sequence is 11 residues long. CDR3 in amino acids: CAFGGANEAFF. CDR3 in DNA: TGTGCTTTTGGGGGGGCTAATGAAGCTTTCTTT.

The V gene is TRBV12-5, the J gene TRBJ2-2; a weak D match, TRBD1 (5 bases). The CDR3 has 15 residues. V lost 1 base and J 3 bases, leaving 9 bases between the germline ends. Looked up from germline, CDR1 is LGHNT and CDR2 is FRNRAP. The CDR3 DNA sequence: TGTGCTAGTGGTTTGGGGCAGACAGACACCGGGGAGCTGTTTTTT. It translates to CASGLGQTDTGELFF.

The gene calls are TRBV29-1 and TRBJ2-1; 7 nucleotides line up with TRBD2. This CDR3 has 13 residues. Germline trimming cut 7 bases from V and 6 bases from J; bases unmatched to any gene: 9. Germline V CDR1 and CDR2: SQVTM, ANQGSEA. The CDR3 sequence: CSAQQAGSNEQFF. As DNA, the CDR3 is TGCAGCGCCCAACAAGCGGGAAGCAATGAGCAGTTCTTC.

CDR3 sequence: CASSSGTSRETQYF. The DNA for the CDR3 is TGTGCCAGCAGCTCCGGGACTAGTCGCGAGACCCAGTACTTC. V usage is TRBV9 and J usage is TRBJ2-5, with 8 positions matching TRBD2. V trimming: 4 bases; J trimming: 5 bases; junction bases outside the gene matches: 7. The CDR3 contains 14 residues. The germline V gene encodes CDR1 SGDLS and CDR2 YYNGEE.

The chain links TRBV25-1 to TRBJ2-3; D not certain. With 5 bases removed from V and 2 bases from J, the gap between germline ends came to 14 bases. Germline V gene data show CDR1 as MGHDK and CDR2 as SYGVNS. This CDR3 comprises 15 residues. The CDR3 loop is CASSPIRQFTDTQYF. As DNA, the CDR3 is TGTGCCAGCAGTCCGATTCGCCAGTTCACAGATACGCAGTATTTT.

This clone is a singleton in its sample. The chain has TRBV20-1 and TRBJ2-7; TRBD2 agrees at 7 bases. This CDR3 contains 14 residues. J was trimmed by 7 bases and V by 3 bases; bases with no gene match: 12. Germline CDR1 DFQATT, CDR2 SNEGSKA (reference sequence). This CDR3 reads CSASLERGTREQYF. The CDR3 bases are TGCAGTGCTAGTCTCGAGCGGGGTACGCGGGAGCAGTACTTC.

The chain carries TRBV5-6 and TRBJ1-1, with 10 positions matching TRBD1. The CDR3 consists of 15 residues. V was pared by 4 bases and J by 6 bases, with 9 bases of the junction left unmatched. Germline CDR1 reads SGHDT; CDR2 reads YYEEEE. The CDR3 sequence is CASSLRGTGVSEAFF. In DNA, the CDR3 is TGTGCCAGCAGCCTGCGGGGGACAGGGGTATCTGAAGCTTTCTTT.

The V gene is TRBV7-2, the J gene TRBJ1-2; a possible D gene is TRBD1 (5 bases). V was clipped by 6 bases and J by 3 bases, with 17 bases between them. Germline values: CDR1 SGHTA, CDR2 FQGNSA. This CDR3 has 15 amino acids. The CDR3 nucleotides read TGTGCCAGCAGATCCTCGGGGGGGAACTACTATGGCTACACCTTC. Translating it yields CASRSSGGNYYGYTF. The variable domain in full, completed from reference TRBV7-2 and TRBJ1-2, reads GAGVSQSPSNKVTEKGKDVELRCDPISGHTALYWYRQSLGQGLEFLIYFQGNSAPDKSGLPSDRFSAERTGGSVSTLTIQRTQQEDSAVYLCASRSSGGNYYGYTFGSGTRLTVV.

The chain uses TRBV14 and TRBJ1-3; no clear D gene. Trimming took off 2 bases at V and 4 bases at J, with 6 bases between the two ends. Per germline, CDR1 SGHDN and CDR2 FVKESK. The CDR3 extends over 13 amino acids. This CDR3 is CASSQQQGNTIYF. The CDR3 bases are TGTGCCAGCAGCCAACAACAGGGAAACACCATATATTTT.

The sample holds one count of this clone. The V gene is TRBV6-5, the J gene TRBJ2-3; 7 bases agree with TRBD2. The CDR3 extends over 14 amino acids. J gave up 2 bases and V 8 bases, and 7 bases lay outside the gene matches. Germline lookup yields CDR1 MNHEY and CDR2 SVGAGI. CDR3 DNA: TGTGCCAGCGGGGGGAGGGCGAACACAGATACGCAGTATTTT. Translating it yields CASGGRANTDTQYF.